These T cell receptor beta chains were read from a single sample in a study of T cells in Graves' hyperthyroidism and ophthalmopathy. One entry per CDR3 protein, called by TCRdb with MiXCR from the multiplex PCR reads. The sample has about 160,000 distinct CDR3 sequences, 9.4% seen once. Material for sequencing was blood. Source of these receptors: a woman between 18 and 29 years old with Graves' hyperthyroidism that later progressed to Graves' ophthalmopathy. Both conserved end residues are part of each CDR3. A D gene is named only where the DNA matches it firmly. Only some rows state a clone size, as once, few, many or a class for expanded clones.

CDR3	DNA	D	V	size	J
CASSQAYGYTIYF	TGTGCCAGCAGCCAAGCTTATGGGTACACCATATATTTT	NA	TRBV4-2	few	TRBJ1-3
CASSIGGLALNYEQYF	TGTGCCAGTAGTATAGGCGGACTAGCGTTGAACTACGAGCAGTACTTC	TRBD2	TRBV19	many	TRBJ2-7
CASSVGRDPYNEQFF	TGTGCCAGCAGCGTTGGGCGGGACCCCTACAATGAGCAGTTCTTC	NA	TRBV9	NA	TRBJ2-1
CSARDLQETQYF	TGCAGTGCTAGAGACCTACAAGAGACCCAGTACTTC	NA	TRBV20-1	NA	TRBJ2-5
CASSAGQGMGYTF	TGTGCCAGCAGTGCGGGACAGGGTATGGGCTACACCTTC	TRBD1	TRBV2	many	TRBJ1-2
CASSPQRAYEQYF	TGTGCCAGCAGCCCCCAGAGGGCCTACGAGCAGTACTTC	NA	TRBV4-2	many	TRBJ2-7
CASSPQDRGDTEAFF	TGTGCCAGCAGCCCACAGGACAGGGGGGACACTGAAGCTTTCTTT	TRBD1	TRBV7-9	many	TRBJ1-1
CASSEGVWQGVEKLFF	TGTGCCAGCAGTGAAGGCGTCTGGCAGGGGGTTGAAAAACTGTTTTTT	TRBD1	TRBV6-1	many	TRBJ1-4
CASSLYSAGVTYEQYF	TGTGCCAGCAGTTTATACAGCGCAGGGGTCACCTACGAGCAGTACTTC	NA	TRBV27	many	TRBJ2-7
CASSGWGGTYNEQFF	TGTGCCAGCAGTGGGTGGGGAGGCACCTACAATGAGCAGTTCTTC	NA	TRBV2	many	TRBJ2-1
CASRPTGVSYEQYF	TGTGCCAGCAGACCAACAGGGGTCTCCTACGAGCAGTACTTC	TRBD1	TRBV28	many	TRBJ2-7
CAITRDSTTGELFF	TGTGCCATCACCCGGGACTCCACGACCGGGGAGCTGTTTTTT	NA	TRBV10-3	NA	TRBJ2-2
CASSFGPNKQFF	TGTGCCAGCAGTTTTGGGCCGAACAAGCAGTTCTTC	NA	TRBV12-3/TRBV12-4	once	TRBJ2-1
CASSVLGAQGQFF	TGTGCCAGCAGTGTATTAGGGGCGCAGGGGCAGTTCTTC	NA	TRBV25-1	few	TRBJ2-1
CASSLHGGSSWNEQFF	TGCGCCAGCAGCTTGCATGGCGGGAGTAGCTGGAATGAGCAGTTCTTC	TRBD2	TRBV5-1	many	TRBJ2-1
CASSLGHTDTQYF	TGTGCCAGCAGTCTAGGGCACACAGATACGCAGTATTTT	NA	TRBV27	many	TRBJ2-3
CASSAPGAYSNQPQHF	TGTGCCAGTAGTGCTCCAGGGGCGTATAGCAATCAGCCCCAGCATTTT	NA	TRBV19	many	TRBJ1-5
CASTSKETQYF	TGTGCCAGCACCAGCAAGGAGACCCAGTACTTC	NA	TRBV11-2	many	TRBJ2-5
CASILSGFTDTQYF	TGTGCCAGTATACTTAGCGGGTTCACAGATACGCAGTATTTT	TRBD2	TRBV6-1	NA	TRBJ2-3
CASRNQGAGEQYF	TGTGCCAGCAGAAACCAGGGGGCCGGGGAGCAGTACTTC	TRBD1	TRBV6-1	many	TRBJ2-7
CASSFQTGLFAEAFF	TGTGCCAGCAGTTTTCAAACAGGGCTTTTCGCTGAAGCTTTCTTT	NA	TRBV28	many	TRBJ1-1
CASSFQASLTDEQFF	TGTGCCAGCAGTTTTCAAGCTAGTCTTACTGATGAGCAGTTCTTC	NA	TRBV12-3/TRBV12-4	many	TRBJ2-1
CASSEFSRGPETQYF	TGTGCCAGCAGCGAGTTTTCTAGGGGACCAGAGACCCAGTACTTC	NA	TRBV9	many	TRBJ2-5
CAWRRGIRDNSPLHF	TGTGCCTGGAGGAGAGGGATTCGGGATAATTCACCCCTCCACTTT	NA	TRBV30	few	TRBJ1-6